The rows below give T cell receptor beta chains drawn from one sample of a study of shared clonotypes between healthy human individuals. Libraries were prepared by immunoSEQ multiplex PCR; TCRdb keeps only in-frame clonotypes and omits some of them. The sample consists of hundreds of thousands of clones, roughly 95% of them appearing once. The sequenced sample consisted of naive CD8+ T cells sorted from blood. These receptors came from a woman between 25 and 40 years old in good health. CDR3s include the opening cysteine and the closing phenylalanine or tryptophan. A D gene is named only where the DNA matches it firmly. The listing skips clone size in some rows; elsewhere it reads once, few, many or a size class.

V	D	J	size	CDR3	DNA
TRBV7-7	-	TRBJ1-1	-	CASSYLPTGTILESEAFF	TGTGCCAGCAGCTACCTTCCGACCGGGACAATTCTTGAATCTGAAGCTTTCTTT
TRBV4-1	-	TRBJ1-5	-	CASSQTKTGSNQPQHF	TGCGCCAGCAGCCAAACGAAAACAGGGAGCAATCAGCCCCAGCATTTT
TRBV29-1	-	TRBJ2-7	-	CSVEGDSEQYF	TGCAGCGTTGAAGGGGATAGCGAGCAGTACTTC
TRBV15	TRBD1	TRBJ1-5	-	CATRDRGNQPQHF	TGTGCCACCAGGGACAGGGGCAATCAGCCCCAGCATTTT
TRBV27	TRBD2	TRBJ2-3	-	CASSGLAGPNTDTQYF	TGTGCCAGCAGTGGACTAGCGGGTCCCAACACAGATACGCAGTATTTT
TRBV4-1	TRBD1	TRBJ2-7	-	CASSQGTGGRYEQYF	TGCGCCAGCAGCCAGGGGACAGGGGGGAGATACGAGCAGTACTTC
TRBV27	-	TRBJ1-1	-	CASRSTSTEAFF	TGTGCCAGCAGATCGACAAGTACTGAAGCTTTCTTT
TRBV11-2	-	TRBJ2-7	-	CASSLKYEQYF	TGTGCCAGCAGCTTAAAGTACGAGCAGTACTTC
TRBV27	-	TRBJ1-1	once	CASSLRDRNTEAFF	TGTGCCAGCAGTTTACGGGACCGGAACACTGAAGCTTTCTTT
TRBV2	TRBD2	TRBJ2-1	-	CASSERGGEQFF	TGTGCCAGCAGTGAGCGGGGGGGTGAGCAGTTCTTC
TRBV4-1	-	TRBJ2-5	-	CASSQRRGTETQYF	TGCGCCAGCAGCCAGCGCAGGGGAACAGAGACCCAGTACTTC
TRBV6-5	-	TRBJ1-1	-	CASSYSAEGTEAFF	TGTGCCAGCAGTTACTCGGCAGAAGGCACTGAAGCTTTCTTT
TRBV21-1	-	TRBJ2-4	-	CASSARGQLRTKNIQYF	TGTGCCAGCAGCGCCAGGGGGCAACTCCGCACCAAAAACATTCAGTACTTC
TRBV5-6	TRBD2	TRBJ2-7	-	CASGSGSSYEQYF	TGTGCCAGCGGTAGCGGGAGCTCCTACGAGCAGTACTTC
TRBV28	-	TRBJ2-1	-	CASSTSGPYNEQFF	TGTGCCAGCAGTACCAGCGGCCCCTACAATGAGCAGTTCTTC
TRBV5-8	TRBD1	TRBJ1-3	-	CASSPDRVKFGSGNTIYF	TGTGCCAGCAGCCCGGACAGGGTTAAGTTCGGCTCTGGAAACACCATATATTTT
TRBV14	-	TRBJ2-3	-	CASSQDGWGNTDTQYF	TGTGCCAGCAGCCAAGATGGATGGGGGAACACAGATACGCAGTATTTT
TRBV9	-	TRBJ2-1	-	CASSDRDGTYNEQFF	TGTGCCAGCAGCGACCGGGACGGTACTTACAATGAGCAGTTCTTC
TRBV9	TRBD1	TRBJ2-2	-	CASSVPDRGGTGELFF	TGTGCCAGCAGCGTACCGGACAGGGGTGGAACCGGGGAGCTGTTTTTT
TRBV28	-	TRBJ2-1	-	CASSSDRDEQFF	TGTGCCAGCAGTTCTGACAGAGACGAGCAGTTCTTC
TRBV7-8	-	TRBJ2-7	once	CASSPTWDYEQYF	TGTGCCAGCAGCCCTACCTGGGACTACGAGCAGTACTTC
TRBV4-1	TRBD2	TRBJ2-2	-	CASSRTSLNTGELFF	TGCGCCAGCAGCCGGACTAGCCTTAACACCGGGGAGCTGTTTTTT